The 16 T cell receptor beta chains reported below all come from one sample, sequenced in a study of human T cells and chemical hapten exposure. TCRdb independently ran MiXCR on the 5' RACE reads; one entry per CDR3 protein. The sample records around 80,000 distinct CDR3 sequences, approximately 15% being singletons. Someone pulled total RNA out of unfractionated whole blood. All receptors derive from a female donor in good health.

This clonotype was found a few times. The V gene is TRBV3-1, the J gene TRBJ2-1; the match to TRBD2 covers 11 bases. Germline-derived CDR1 and CDR2 are LGHDT and YNNKEL (reference sequence). V lost 5 bases to trimming and J lost 12 bases; unmatched junction nucleotides: 6. The CDR3 is 13 residues long. The CDR3 protein is CASSYDSGRGQFF. The DNA of the CDR3 is TGTGCCAGCAGCTACGATAGCGGGAGGGGGCAGTTCTTC.

The J gene is TRBJ2-5, the V gene TRBV4-1, with D unresolved. In germline, CDR1 is MGHRA, CDR2 YSYEKL. V lost 0 bases, J lost 2 bases, and 4 bases lay in between. The CDR3 consists of 13 residues. The CDR3 protein is CASSQDWQETQYF. The CDR3 bases are TGCGCCAGCAGCCAAGATTGGCAAGAGACCCAGTACTTC.

The table lists this clonotype with a few counts. The rearrangement links TRBV28 to TRBJ1-2; D unresolved. Trimming left V 4 bases short and J 6 bases short, with 9 bases between. Germline lookup yields CDR1 MDHEN and CDR2 SYDVKM. The CDR3 extends over 12 amino acids. CDR3 DNA: TGTGCCAGCAGTTCGTACAAGGATGGCTACACCTTC. This translates into CASSSYKDGYTF.

The sample holds many counts of this clonotype. The rearrangement links TRBV9 to TRBJ2-2; D perhaps matches TRBD2 (6 bases). The CDR3 is made up of 14 amino acids. Germline CDR1 reads SGDLS; CDR2 reads YYNGEE. V was pared by 5 bases and J by 5 bases, with 13 bases between. DNA for the CDR3: TGTGCCAGCAGTTCGACCGGAGGGACCGGGGAGCTGTTTTTT. Translation: CASSSTGGTGELFF.

This chain connects TRBV20-1 to TRBJ2-1, with 10 bases that match TRBD1. This CDR3 comprises 15 residues. Per germline, CDR1 DFQATT and CDR2 SNEGSKA (reference sequence). V gave up 3 bases and J gave up 9 bases; unmatched junction bases: 11. The CDR3 spells CSARPVTGGDGEQFF. The CDR3 DNA follows: TGCAGTGCTAGGCCCGTGACAGGGGGCGACGGTGAGCAGTTCTTC.

This sequence joins TRBV27 and TRBJ2-7, with 11 nucleotides matching TRBD1. Germline V gene lookup returns CDR1 MNHEY and CDR2 SMNVEV (reference sequence). Losses at the gene ends were 4 bases for V and 3 bases for J; bases not matched to a gene: 2. This CDR3 has 14 amino acids. CDR3: CASSWTGGVYEQYF. In nucleotides, the CDR3 is TGTGCCAGCAGTTGGACAGGGGGCGTCTACGAGCAGTACTTC.

This chain connects TRBV5-1 to TRBJ1-2; D unresolved. Germline V CDR1 and CDR2: SGHRS, YFSETQ. CDR3 length: 13 amino acids. Trimming stripped 4 bases from V and 8 bases from J, with 15 bases between. The CDR3 DNA sequence: TGCGCCAGCAGCCCAGTAGGCCACGCGGGCTACACCTTC. Protein product: CASSPVGHAGYTF.

This clonotype was seen more than once but under ten times. J is TRBJ2-3 and V is TRBV12-3 or TRBV12-4; 12 bases map to TRBD2. Germline trimming cut 5 bases from V and 1 base from J; bases unmatched to any gene: 13. The CDR3 sequence is 19 residues long. The DNA of the CDR3 is TGTGCCAGCAGTCCCACACTAGCGGGGGGCTGGGCGGGCACAGATACGCAGTATTTT. Protein sequence: CASSPTLAGGWAGTDTQYF.

This clonotype was recorded a few times. The rearrangement uses TRBV12-3 or TRBV12-4 and TRBJ1-4, with 7 bases lining up with TRBD1. Trimming at V came to 7 bases and at J to 11 bases, leaving 22 bases not matched to a gene. The CDR3 spans 17 residues. The CDR3 loop is CASTHPPDRAMSGKLFF. The CDR3 nucleotides are TGTGCCAGCACCCACCCCCCCGACAGGGCGATGTCGGGGAAACTGTTTTTT.

The J gene is TRBJ1-5, the V gene TRBV15, with a possible D match to TRBD1 (5 bases). Trimming pared 1 base from V and 4 bases from J, leaving 11 bases between. CDR1 and CDR2 from the germline V gene are LNHNV and YYDKDF (reference sequence). This CDR3 comprises 15 residues. The chain's CDR3 is CATSRVRRGNQPQHF. As DNA, the CDR3 is TGTGCCACCAGCAGAGTGAGGCGGGGGAATCAGCCCCAGCATTTT.

The gene calls are TRBV20-1 and TRBJ1-1; D remains unclear. This CDR3 spans 11 amino acids. The V and J ends lost 5 bases and 5 bases respectively, with 9 bases between them. Germline V gene data show CDR1 as DFQATT and CDR2 as SNEGSKA (reference sequence). The chain's CDR3 is CSAGLTTEAFF. CDR3 DNA: TGCAGTGCTGGGTTGACGACTGAAGCTTTCTTT.

This clonotype was detected ten times or more. The chain recombines TRBV7-6 with TRBJ1-3, with a possible D match to TRBD1 (5 bases). The germline gives CDR1 SGHVS, CDR2 FNYEAQ. V lost 2 bases and J lost 0, with 5 bases in between. The CDR3 totals 14 residues. CDR3 loop: CASSLQGSGNTIYF. In nucleotides, the CDR3 is TGTGCCAGCAGCTTACAGGGCTCTGGAAACACCATATATTTT.

This chain uses TRBV30 with TRBJ2-3, with TRBD2 as a possible D gene (5 bases). The germline gives CDR1 GTSNPN, CDR2 SVGIG (reference sequence). CDR3 length: 13 amino acids. Trimming shortened V by 0 bases and J by 4 bases, and 8 bases separated the two germline ends. In DNA form, the CDR3 reads TGTGCCTGGAGTGTCTCGGGATCAGATACGCAGTATTTT. Translated, it gives CAWSVSGSDTQYF.

The V gene is TRBV7-2, the J gene TRBJ2-1, with 7 bases fitting TRBD2. This CDR3 contains 14 residues. CDR1 is SGHTA and CDR2 is FQGNSA in the germline V gene. Losses at the gene ends were 5 bases for V and 6 bases for J; bases not matched to a gene: 7. The CDR3 sequence is CASSIGLGSNEQFF. CDR3 bases: TGTGCCAGCAGCATTGGACTAGGCTCCAATGAGCAGTTCTTC.

V usage is TRBV5-1 and J usage is TRBJ1-1; no clear D. V was cut by 5 bases and J by 4 bases, with 9 bases left in between. The CDR3 is made up of 12 amino acids. Per the germline V gene, CDR1 is SGHRS and CDR2 is YFSETQ. CDR3 protein: CASREGPTEAFF. CDR3 DNA sequence: TGCGCCAGCAGAGAGGGTCCCACTGAAGCTTTCTTT.

The rearrangement uses TRBV18 and TRBJ1-1; no reliable D call. V was trimmed by 0 bases and J by 5 bases, leaving 4 bases between them. Germline values: CDR1 KGHSH, CDR2 LQKENI. The CDR3 runs to 12 residues. CDR3: CASSPPMTEAFF. The CDR3 nucleotides are TGTGCCAGCTCACCACCCATGACTGAAGCTTTCTTT.